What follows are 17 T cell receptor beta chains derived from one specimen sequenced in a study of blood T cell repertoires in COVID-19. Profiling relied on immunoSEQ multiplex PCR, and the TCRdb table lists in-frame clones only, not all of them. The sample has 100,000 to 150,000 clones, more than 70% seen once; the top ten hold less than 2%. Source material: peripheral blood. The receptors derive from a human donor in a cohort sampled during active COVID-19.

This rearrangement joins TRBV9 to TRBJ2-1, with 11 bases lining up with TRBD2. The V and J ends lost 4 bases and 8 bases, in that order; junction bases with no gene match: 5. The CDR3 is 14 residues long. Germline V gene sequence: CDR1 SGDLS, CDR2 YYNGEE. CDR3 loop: CASSLAGGVHEQFF. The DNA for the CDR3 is TGTGCCAGCAGCCTAGCGGGGGGCGTGCATGAGCAGTTCTTC.

The CDR3 loop reads CASSTRTGEGGYTF. The CDR3 DNA is TGTGCCAGCAGCACCCGGACAGGGGAAGGTGGCTACACCTTC. The chain employs TRBV7-2 and TRBJ1-2, with 9 nucleotides matching TRBD1. CDR3 length: 14 residues. Germline V gene lookup returns CDR1 SGHTA and CDR2 FQGNSA. V dropped 5 bases and J dropped 7; count of bases not matched to a gene: 8.

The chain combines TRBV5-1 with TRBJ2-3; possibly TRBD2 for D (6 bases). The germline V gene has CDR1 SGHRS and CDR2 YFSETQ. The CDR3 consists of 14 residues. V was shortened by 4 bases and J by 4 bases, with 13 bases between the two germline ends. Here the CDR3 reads CASSPRLGADTQYF. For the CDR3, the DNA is TGCGCCAGCAGCCCCCGACTAGGCGCAGATACGCAGTATTTT.

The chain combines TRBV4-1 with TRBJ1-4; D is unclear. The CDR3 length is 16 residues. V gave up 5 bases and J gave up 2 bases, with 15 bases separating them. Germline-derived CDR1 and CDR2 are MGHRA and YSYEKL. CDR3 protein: CASSGAFGRTNEKLFF. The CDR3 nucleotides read TGCGCCAGCAGCGGCGCCTTCGGGAGGACTAATGAAAAACTGTTTTTT.

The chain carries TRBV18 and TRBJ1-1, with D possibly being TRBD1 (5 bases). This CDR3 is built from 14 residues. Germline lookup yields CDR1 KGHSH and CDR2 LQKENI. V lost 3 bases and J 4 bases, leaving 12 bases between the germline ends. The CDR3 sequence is CASSPDLGGTEAFF. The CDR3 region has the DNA TGTGCCAGCTCACCGGACTTGGGGGGCACTGAAGCTTTCTTT.

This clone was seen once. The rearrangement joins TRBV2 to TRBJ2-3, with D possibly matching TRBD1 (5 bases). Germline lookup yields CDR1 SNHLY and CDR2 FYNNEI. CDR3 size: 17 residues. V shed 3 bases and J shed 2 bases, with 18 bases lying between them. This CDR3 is CASSEASGRGYTDTQYF. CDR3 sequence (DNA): TGTGCCAGCAGTGAGGCTTCAGGGCGTGGGTACACAGATACGCAGTATTTT.

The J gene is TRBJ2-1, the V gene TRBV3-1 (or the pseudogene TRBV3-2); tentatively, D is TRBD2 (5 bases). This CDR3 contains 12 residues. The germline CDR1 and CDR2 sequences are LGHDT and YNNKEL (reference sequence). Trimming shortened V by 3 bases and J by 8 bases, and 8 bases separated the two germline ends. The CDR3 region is CASSHSLDEQFF. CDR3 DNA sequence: TGTGCCAGCAGCCACTCACTAGATGAGCAGTTCTTC.

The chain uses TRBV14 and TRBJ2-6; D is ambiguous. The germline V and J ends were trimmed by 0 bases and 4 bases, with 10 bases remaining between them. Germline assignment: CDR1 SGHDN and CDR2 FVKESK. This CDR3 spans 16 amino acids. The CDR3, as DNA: TGTGCCAGCAGCCAAGATCTGTTGCGGGGGGCCAACGTCCTGACTTTC. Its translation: CASSQDLLRGANVLTF. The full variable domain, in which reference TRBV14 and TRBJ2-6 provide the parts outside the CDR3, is EAGVTQFPSHSVIEKGQTVTLRCDPISGHDNLYWYRRVMGKEIKFLLHFVKESKQDESGMPNNRFLAERTGGTYSTLKVQPAELEDSGVYFCASSQDLLRGANVLTFGAGSRLTVL.

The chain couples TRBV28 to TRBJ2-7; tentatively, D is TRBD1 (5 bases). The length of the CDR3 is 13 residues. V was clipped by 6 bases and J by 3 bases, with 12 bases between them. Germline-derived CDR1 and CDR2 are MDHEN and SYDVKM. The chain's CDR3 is CASRPQGSYEQYF. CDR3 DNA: TGTGCCAGCAGACCCCAGGGTAGCTACGAGCAGTACTTC.

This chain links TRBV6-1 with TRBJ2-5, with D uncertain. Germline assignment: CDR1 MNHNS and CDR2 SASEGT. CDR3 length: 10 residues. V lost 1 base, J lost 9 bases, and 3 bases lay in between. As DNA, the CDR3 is TGTGCCAGCAGTGAAGTCGCCCAGTACTTC. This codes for CASSEVAQYF.

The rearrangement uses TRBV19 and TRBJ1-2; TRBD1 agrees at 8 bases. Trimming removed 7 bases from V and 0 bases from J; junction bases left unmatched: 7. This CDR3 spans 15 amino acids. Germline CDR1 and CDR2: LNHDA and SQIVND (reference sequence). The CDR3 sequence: CASTGQGKSNYGYTF. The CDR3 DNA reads TGTGCCAGTACCGGACAGGGTAAATCTAACTATGGCTACACCTTC.

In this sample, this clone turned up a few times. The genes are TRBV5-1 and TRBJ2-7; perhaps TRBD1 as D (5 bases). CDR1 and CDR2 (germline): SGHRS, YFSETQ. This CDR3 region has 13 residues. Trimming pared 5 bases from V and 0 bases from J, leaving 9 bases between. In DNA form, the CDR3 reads TGCGCCAGCAGGGGGCGGAACTCCTACGAGCAGTACTTC. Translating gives CASRGRNSYEQYF.

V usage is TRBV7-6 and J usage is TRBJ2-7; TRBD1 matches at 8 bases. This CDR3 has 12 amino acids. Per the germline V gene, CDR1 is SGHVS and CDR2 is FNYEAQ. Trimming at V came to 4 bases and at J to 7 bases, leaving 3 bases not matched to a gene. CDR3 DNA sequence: TGTGCCAGCAGCTCGACAGGGGAAGAGCAGTACTTC. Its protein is CASSSTGEEQYF.

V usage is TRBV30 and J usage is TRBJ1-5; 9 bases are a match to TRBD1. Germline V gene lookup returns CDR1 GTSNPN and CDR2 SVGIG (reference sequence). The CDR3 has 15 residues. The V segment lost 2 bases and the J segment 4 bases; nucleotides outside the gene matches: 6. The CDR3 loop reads CAWSTGQGENQPQHF. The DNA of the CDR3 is TGTGCCTGGAGTACGGGACAGGGCGAAAATCAGCCCCAGCATTTT.

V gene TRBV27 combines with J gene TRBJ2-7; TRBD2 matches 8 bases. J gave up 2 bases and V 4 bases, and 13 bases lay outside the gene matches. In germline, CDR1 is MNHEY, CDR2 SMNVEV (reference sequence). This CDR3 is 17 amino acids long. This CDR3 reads CASSSVGSGGLTYEQYF. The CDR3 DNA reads TGTGCCAGCAGTTCCGTGGGGAGCGGGGGCCTTACCTACGAGCAGTACTTC.

CDR3 sequence reads: CASIRDRGDYGYTF. Here the CDR3 DNA reads TGTGCCAGCATTAGAGACAGGGGTGACTATGGCTACACCTTC. The chain is built from TRBV6-5 and TRBJ1-2; 8 nucleotides match TRBD1. Germline values: CDR1 MNHEY, CDR2 SVGAGI. The CDR3 covers 14 residues. J lost 3 bases, V lost 7 bases, and 7 bases had no gene match.

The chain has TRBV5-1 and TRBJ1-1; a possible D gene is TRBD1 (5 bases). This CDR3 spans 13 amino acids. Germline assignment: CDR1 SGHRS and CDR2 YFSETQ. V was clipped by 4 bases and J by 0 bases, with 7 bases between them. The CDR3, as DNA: TGCGCCAGCAGCCGACAGCTGAACACTGAAGCTTTCTTT. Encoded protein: CASSRQLNTEAFF.